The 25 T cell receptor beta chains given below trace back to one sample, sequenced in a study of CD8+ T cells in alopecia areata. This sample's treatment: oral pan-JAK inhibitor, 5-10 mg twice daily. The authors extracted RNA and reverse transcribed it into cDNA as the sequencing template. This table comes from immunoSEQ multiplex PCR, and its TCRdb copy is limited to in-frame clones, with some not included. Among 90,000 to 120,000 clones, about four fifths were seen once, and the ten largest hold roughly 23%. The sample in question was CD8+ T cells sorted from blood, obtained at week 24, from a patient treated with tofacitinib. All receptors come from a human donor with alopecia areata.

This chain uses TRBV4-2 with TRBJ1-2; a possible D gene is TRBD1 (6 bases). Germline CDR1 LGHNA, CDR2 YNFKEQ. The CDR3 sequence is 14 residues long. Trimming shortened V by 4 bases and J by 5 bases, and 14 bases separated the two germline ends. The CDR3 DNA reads TGTGCCAGCAGCCGCGAGGGGGGGGAATATGGCTACACCTTC. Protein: CASSREGGEYGYTF.

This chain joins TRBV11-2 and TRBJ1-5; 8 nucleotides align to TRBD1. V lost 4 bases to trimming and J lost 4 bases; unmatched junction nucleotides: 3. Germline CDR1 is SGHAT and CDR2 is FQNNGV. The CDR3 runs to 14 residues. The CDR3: CASSSGQGNQPQHF. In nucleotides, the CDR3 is TGTGCCAGCAGCTCCGGACAGGGAAATCAGCCCCAGCATTTT.

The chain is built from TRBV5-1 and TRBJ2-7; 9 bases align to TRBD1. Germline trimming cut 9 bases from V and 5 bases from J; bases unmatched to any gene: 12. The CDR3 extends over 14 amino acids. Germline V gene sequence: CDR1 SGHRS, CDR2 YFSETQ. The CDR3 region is CATSPGTGSHEQYF. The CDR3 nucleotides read TGCGCCACCTCACCCGGGACAGGGTCCCACGAGCAGTACTTC.

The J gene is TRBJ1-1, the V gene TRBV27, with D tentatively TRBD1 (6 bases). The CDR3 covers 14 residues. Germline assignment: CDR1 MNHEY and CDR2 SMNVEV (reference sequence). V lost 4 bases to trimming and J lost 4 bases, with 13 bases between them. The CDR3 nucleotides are TGTGCCAGCAGTTCGGCTGGGGGGCTCACTGAAGCTTTCTTT. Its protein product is CASSSAGGLTEAFF.

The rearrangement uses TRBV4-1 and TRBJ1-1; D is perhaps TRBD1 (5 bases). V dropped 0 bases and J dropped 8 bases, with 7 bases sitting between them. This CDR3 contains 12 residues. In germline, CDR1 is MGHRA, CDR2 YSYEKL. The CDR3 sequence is CASSQETDEAFF. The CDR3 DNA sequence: TGCGCCAGCAGCCAAGAGACAGACGAAGCTTTCTTT.

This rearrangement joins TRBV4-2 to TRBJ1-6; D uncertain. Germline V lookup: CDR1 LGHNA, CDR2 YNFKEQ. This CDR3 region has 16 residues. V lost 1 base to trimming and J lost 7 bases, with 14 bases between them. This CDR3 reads CASSQGEGAGNSPLHF. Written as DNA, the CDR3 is TGTGCCAGCAGCCAAGGAGAGGGAGCTGGGAATTCACCCCTCCACTTT.

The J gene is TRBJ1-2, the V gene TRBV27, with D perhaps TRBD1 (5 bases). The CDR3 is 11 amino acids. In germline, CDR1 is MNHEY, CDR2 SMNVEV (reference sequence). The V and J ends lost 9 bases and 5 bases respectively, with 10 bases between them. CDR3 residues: CASRGDYGYTF. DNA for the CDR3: TGTGCCAGTCGAGGGGATTATGGCTACACCTTC.

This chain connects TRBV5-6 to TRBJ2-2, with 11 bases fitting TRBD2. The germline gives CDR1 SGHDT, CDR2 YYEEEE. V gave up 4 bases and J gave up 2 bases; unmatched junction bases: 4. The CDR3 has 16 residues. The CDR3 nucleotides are TGTGCCAGCAGCCCTAGCGGGGGGTTAAACACCGGGGAGCTGTTTTTT. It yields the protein CASSPSGGLNTGELFF.

The DNA for the CDR3 is TGTGCCAGCAGCCACGGGACAGCTGGAAACACCATATATTTT. This codes for CASSHGTAGNTIYF. The chain couples TRBV7-4 to TRBJ1-3; 7 bases match TRBD1. V shed 5 bases and J 2 bases; nucleotides not matched to a gene: 3. In germline, CDR1 is SGHVT, CDR2 SQSDAQ. The CDR3 runs 14 residues. Drawing the rest from reference TRBV7-4 and TRBJ1-3, the complete variable domain is GAGVSQSPRYKVAKRGRDVALRCDSISGHVTLYWYRQTLGQGSEVLTYSQSDAQRDKSGRPSGRFSAERPERSVSTLKIQRTEQGDSAVYLCASSHGTAGNTIYFGEGSWLTVV.

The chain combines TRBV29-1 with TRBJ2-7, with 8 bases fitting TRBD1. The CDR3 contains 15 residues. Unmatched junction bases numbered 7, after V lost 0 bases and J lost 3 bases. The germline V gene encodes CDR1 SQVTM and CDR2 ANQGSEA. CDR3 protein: CSVEDRTGHNYEQYF. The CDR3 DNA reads TGCAGCGTTGAAGATAGGACAGGGCATAACTACGAGCAGTACTTC.

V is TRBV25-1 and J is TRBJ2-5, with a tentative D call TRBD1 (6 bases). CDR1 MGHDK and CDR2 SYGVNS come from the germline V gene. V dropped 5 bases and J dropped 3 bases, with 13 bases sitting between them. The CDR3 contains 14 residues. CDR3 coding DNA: TGTGCCAGCAGTAGACAGGTTTATGAAGAGACCCAGTACTTC. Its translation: CASSRQVYEETQYF.

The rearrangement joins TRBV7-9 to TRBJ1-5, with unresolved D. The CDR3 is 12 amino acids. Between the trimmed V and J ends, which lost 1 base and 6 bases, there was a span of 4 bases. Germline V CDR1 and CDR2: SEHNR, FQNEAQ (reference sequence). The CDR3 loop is CASSLEGQPQHF. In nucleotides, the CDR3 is TGTGCCAGCAGCTTAGAAGGTCAGCCCCAGCATTTT.

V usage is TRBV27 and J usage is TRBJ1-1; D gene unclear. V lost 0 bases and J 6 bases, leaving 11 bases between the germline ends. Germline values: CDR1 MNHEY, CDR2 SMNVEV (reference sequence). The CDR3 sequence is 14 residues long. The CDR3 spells CASSLSTGSAEAFF. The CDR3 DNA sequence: TGTGCCAGCAGTTTATCGACGGGCAGCGCTGAAGCTTTCTTT.

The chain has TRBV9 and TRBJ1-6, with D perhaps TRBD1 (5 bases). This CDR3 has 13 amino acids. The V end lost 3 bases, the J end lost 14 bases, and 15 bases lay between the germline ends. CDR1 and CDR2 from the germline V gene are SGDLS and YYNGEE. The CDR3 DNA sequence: TGTGCCAGCAGCGACGGACAAGGCCGGACCCTCCACTTT. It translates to CASSDGQGRTLHF.

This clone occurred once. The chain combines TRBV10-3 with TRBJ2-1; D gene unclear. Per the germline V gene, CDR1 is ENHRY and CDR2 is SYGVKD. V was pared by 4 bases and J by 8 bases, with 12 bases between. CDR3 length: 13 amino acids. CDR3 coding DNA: TGTGCCATCAGTGCCTGGGGTGGGGATGAGCAGTTCTTC. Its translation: CAISAWGGDEQFF.

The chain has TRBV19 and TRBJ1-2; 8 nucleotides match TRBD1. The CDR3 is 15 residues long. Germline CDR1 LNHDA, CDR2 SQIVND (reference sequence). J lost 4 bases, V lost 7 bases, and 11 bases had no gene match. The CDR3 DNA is TGTGCCAGTATCCGGGAACAGGGGGACGGCTATGGCTACACCTTC. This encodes CASIREQGDGYGYTF.

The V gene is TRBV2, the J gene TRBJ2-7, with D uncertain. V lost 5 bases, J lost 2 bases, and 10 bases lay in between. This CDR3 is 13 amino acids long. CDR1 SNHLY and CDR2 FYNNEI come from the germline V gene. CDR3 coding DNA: TGTGCCAGCAGTCTCCGGGTGGCCTACGAGCAGTACTTC. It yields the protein CASSLRVAYEQYF.

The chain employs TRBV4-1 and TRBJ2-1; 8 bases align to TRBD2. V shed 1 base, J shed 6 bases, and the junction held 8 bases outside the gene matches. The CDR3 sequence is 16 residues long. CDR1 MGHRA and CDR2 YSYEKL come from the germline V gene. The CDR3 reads CASSQVLGGAINEQFF. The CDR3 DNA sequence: TGCGCCAGCAGCCAAGTACTCGGGGGGGCCATCAATGAGCAGTTCTTC.

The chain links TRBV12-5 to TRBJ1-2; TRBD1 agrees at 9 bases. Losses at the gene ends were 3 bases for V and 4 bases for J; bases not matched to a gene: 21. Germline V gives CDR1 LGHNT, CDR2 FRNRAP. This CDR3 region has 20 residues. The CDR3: CASGFTIHTRRDRDFYGYTF. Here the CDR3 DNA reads TGTGCTAGTGGTTTTACCATACATACTCGCCGGGACAGGGATTTCTATGGCTACACCTTC.

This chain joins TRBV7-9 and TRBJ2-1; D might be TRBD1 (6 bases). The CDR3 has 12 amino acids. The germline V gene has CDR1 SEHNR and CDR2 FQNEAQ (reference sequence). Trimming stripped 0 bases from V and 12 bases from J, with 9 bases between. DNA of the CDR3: TGTGCCAGCAGCTTAGCGAAACAGGGGCAGTTCTTC. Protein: CASSLAKQGQFF.

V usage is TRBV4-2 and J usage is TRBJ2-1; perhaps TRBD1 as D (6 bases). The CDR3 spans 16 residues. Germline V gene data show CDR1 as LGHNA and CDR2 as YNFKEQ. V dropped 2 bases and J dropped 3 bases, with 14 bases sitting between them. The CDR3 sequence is CASSQQQGEGYNEQFF. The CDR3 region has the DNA TGTGCCAGCAGCCAACAACAGGGTGAAGGCTACAATGAGCAGTTCTTC.

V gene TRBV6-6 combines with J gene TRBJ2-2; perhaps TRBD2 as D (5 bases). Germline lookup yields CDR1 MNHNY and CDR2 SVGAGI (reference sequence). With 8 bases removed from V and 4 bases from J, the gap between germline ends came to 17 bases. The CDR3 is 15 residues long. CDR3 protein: CASSPAGAGTGELFF. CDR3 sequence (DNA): TGTGCCAGCTCCCCTGCGGGTGCTGGCACCGGGGAGCTGTTTTTT.

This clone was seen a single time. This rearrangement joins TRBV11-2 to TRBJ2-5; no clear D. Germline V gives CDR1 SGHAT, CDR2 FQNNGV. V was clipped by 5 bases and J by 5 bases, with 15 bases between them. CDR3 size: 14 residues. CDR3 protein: CASSPRWAVETQYF. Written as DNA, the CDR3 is TGTGCCAGCAGCCCCCGATGGGCCGTGGAGACCCAGTACTTC. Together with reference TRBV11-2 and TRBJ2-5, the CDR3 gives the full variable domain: EAGVAQSPRYKIIEKRQSVAFWCNPISGHATLYWYQQILGQGPKLLIQFQNNGVVDDSQLPKDRFSAERLKGVDSTLKIQPAKLEDSAVYLCASSPRWAVETQYFGPGTRLLVL.

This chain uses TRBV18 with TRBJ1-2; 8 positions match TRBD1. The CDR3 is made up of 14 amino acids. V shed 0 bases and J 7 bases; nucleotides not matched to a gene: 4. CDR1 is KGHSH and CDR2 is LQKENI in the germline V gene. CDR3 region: CASSPPDRGGGYTF. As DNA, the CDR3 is TGTGCCAGCTCACCACCCGACAGGGGAGGTGGCTACACCTTC.

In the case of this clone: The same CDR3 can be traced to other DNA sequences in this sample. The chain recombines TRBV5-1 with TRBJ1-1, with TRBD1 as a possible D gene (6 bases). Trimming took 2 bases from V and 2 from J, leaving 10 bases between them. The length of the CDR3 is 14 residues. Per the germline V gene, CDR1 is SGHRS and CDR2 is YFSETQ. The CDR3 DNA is TGCGCCAGCAGCTTACGGGGGGCCAACACTGAAGCTTTCTTT. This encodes CASSLRGANTEAFF. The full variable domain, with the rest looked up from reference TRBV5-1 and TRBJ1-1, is KAGVTQTPRYLIKTRGQQVTLSCSPISGHRSVSWYQQTPGQGLQFLFEYFSETQRNKGNFPGRFSGRQFSNSRSEMNVSTLELGDSALYLCASSLRGANTEAFFGQGTRLTVV.